The present T cell receptor (beta chain) was sequenced within a study of blood T cell repertoires in COVID-19 (dated by TCRdb to about 2020). For the wider study: Samples covering the acute and convalescent phases of COVID-19 were provided by collaborators in the United States, Italy and Spain. The material from the prospective study consisted of cDNA or gDNA derived from T cells, B-cell-depleted T cells, or PBMCs. The dataset comprised deeply sampled blood TCRbeta repertoires from subjects exposed to, actively infected with, or recovered from COVID-19. The repertoires were released in a freely available public database intended as a resource for research on the immune response to SARS-CoV-2. Samples came from the ongoing ImmuneRACE study (first 160 participants) plus 1,254 subjects from 6 global collaborators. The sample metadata nearly always contained a de-identified subject ID, COVID-19 status, age in years and sex. Where available, HLA class I and class II types were taken from metadata supplied by the sample provider and were not determined by assay-based typing.

Of note for this clone: Its antigen specificity is not known. One end of the junction fails to match germline, which may point to a read error. The sample contains more than one DNA sequence encoding this CDR3.

On the study overall, not on this receptor specifically: How much clinical and demographic metadata was included differed by source and by participant, and the metadata was provided uncurated.

TCRbeta CDR3 regions were amplified from genomic DNA using the immunoSEQ Assay, a bias-controlled multiplex PCR. In the authors' own workflow: The number of nucleated cells in each sample was estimated from the amplification of reference gene primers within the assay. To quantify the absolute abundance of each unique TCRbeta CDR3 rearrangement, sequence reads were collapsed and filtered. For each sample, productive Simpson clonality was calculated as the square root of Simpson's diversity index across productive rearrangements. What TCRdb holds here is the immuneACCESS table cut down to in-frame rearrangements. Part of the clones is not present; checked against another copy, under half of the missing clones reflect an unresolved V gene, and the others are unexplained. V and J calls and clone size are as listed in that table; D and trimming were resolved from the DNA. For this sample the table gives about 210,000 clones, of which around 80% were detected only once. The ten largest account for more than 8% of the sample.

Measured from the cysteine to the phenylalanine, the CDR3 is 15 residues long. Only CDR3 DNA is held: 45 bases, read in frame from base 1. CDR1 and CDR2, looked up from the germline V gene (reference sequence), are MNHEY and SMNVEV. Whole blood was collected in K2EDTA tubes by collaborating institutions according to the institutions' own protocols. For TCRbeta analysis, collaborators shipped samples as frozen whole blood, isolated PBMCs, or DNA extracted from either of those sample types. Sample: peripheral blood. The chain links TRBV27 with TRBJ2-7; 14 central nucleotides agree with TRBD2. This clonotype was sampled from a woman aged 50 to 60 with acute or convalescent COVID-19. The bases are TGTGCCAGCAGTTTGACTAGCGGGAGGGCCTACGAGCAGTATTTC. Its protein is CASSLTSGRAYEQYF.